The T cell receptor beta chain described here comes from a study of blood T cell repertoires in COVID-19. Looking at the study overall: Sites across the United States, Italy and Spain contributed samples from acute and convalescent COVID-19.

V lost 5 bases to trimming and J lost 4 bases; unmatched junction nucleotides: 10. The CDR3 is 15 residues long. Germline CDR1 is GTSNPN and CDR2 is SVGIG (reference sequence). Methods used by the authors: Scientists estimated how many nucleated cells there were by amplifying reference gene primers. Using immunoSEQ multiplex PCR, the repertoire was profiled, and TCRdb retains in-frame clones only, with some absent. V and J calls plus clone size are reproduced from that table; the DNA served to infer D and trimming. The repertoire consists of 150,000 to 250,000 clones, with 94% occurring once and the leading ten covering 0.6% to 0.9%. The Seattle patients, enrolled during active infection, were followed longitudinally.

The sequence derives from a man aged 25 to 40 with COVID-19, enrolled during active disease. Sequenced input: peripheral blood. V and J are TRBV30 and TRBJ2-1; TRBD1 matches 8 bases. The CDR3 protein is CAWQAGTGRYNEQFF. The CDR3 region has the DNA TGTGCCTGGCAGGCGGGGACAGGTAGATACAATGAGCAGTTCTTC.